The sequence of this T cell receptor beta chain was determined in a study of T-cell reconstitution after alpha-beta-depleted transplantation in children. This clonotype appeared many times. It was with unique molecular identifiers that the TCRbeta library was prepared. TCRdb ran MiXCR on the PCR reads and lists one entry per CDR3 protein. The sample includes 490,000 or so distinct CDR3 sequences, around 13% of them seen just once. V dropped 3 bases and J dropped 7 bases, with 9 bases sitting between them. CDR3 length: 13 amino acids. The sequencing used PBMCs from the stem cell graft donor, collected from the stem cell graft. The receptor was derived from a human donor who donated a stem cell graft to a child with combined immunodeficiency. This chain joins TRBV12-3 or TRBV12-4 and TRBJ2-2; the D gene is possibly TRBD1 (5 bases). CDR3 loop: CASSLKGVGELFF. CDR3 DNA: TGTGCCAGCAGTTTGAAAGGGGTCGGGGAGCTGTTTTTT.